The 32 T cell receptor beta chains presented below share a single source sample, sequenced in a study of neurological immune-mediated disorders. TCRdb ran MiXCR on the 5' RACE reads and lists one entry per CDR3 protein. The table includes about 42,000 distinct CDR3 sequences, 20% to 25% detected once. Time point reported: technical triplicate 3. Sequenced input: PBMCs. The receptor set was obtained from a man aged 60 to 75 with HTLV-1-associated myelopathy (HAM/TSP).

This clonotype was seen at least ten times. The chain employs TRBV12-3 or TRBV12-4 and TRBJ2-7, with 8 bases identical to TRBD2. V was pared by 2 bases and J by 4 bases, with 7 bases of the junction left unmatched. This CDR3 contains 15 residues. The CDR3 nucleotides are TGTGCCAGCAGTTTATCGGCGGGGGGAAGGTACGAGCAGTACTTC. Its translation is CASSLSAGGRYEQYF.

The table lists this clonotype with many counts. The V gene is TRBV10-3, the J gene TRBJ2-5, with D possibly matching TRBD2 (6 bases). V was shortened by 11 bases and J by 5 bases, with 15 bases between the two germline ends. Germline V gene lookup returns CDR1 ENHRY and CDR2 SYGVKD. This CDR3 has 12 residues. CDR3 residues: CAVGMGGETQYF. The CDR3 DNA follows: TGTGCCGTCGGGATGGGGGGTGAGACCCAGTACTTC.

This chain links TRBV10-3 with TRBJ2-2; weak D call: TRBD2 (5 bases). The germline CDR1 and CDR2 sequences are ENHRY and SYGVKD. This CDR3 comprises 16 residues. V lost 1 base and J 5 bases, leaving 14 bases between the germline ends. The CDR3 spells CAISELSGGGTGELFF. CDR3 in DNA: TGTGCCATCAGTGAGTTGTCCGGCGGAGGTACCGGGGAGCTGTTTTTT.

This clonotype has at least ten counts. The chain combines TRBV4-1 with TRBJ2-2; D remains ambiguous. The CDR3 spans 13 residues. From germline, CDR1 is MGHRA and CDR2 YSYEKL. V lost 5 bases, J lost 4 bases, and 8 bases lay in between. In DNA form, the CDR3 reads TGCGCCAGCAGCTCCCCCGTCACCGGGGAGCTGTTTTTT. Residues: CASSSPVTGELFF.

The sample holds many counts of this clonotype. The CDR3 here is CSARTFGRGRGAQYF. CDR3 in DNA: TGCAGTGCTAGAACCTTTGGGAGGGGCCGGGGAGCGCAGTACTTC. The chain links TRBV20-1 to TRBJ2-7, with TRBD2 identical over 7 bases. Germline CDR1 and CDR2: DFQATT and SNEGSKA (reference sequence). The CDR3 consists of 15 residues. V was clipped by 2 bases and J by 9 bases; unmatched bases: 16.

This clonotype was recorded once. In nucleotides, the CDR3 is TGCGCCAGCAGCTTGGCTCGGTCTGCGGGAGAGACCCAGTACTTC. Translating gives CASSLARSAGETQYF. The genes are TRBV5-1 and TRBJ2-5; perhaps TRBD2 as D (5 bases). The CDR3 is 15 residues long. CDR1 and CDR2 from the germline V gene are SGHRS and YFSETQ. The ends were cut back, 0 bases at V and 4 bases at J, with 13 bases in the middle.

The chain carries TRBV20-1 and TRBJ2-5; a possible D gene is TRBD1 (5 bases). This CDR3 contains 13 residues. The germline V gene has CDR1 DFQATT and CDR2 SNEGSKA (reference sequence). V gave up 5 bases and J gave up 1 base, with 11 bases separating them. The CDR3 DNA reads as TGCAGTGCTGGCAGGACACCCCAAGAGACCCAGTACTTC. Translation: CSAGRTPQETQYF.

This clonotype was detected ten times or more. The chain links TRBV29-1 to TRBJ1-1; tentatively, D is TRBD1 (6 bases). The germline gives CDR1 SQVTM, CDR2 ANQGSEA. V lost 4 bases and J 3 bases, leaving 12 bases between the germline ends. There are 13 residues in the CDR3. The CDR3: CSVVQGSYTEAFF. CDR3 nucleotides: TGCAGCGTTGTTCAGGGGTCCTACACTGAAGCTTTCTTT.

This clonotype has ten or more counts. This rearrangement joins TRBV20-1 to TRBJ2-3; D unclear. Germline lookup yields CDR1 DFQATT and CDR2 SNEGSKA (reference sequence). The CDR3 loop spans 15 amino acids. Trimming pared 3 bases from V and 0 bases from J, leaving 13 bases between. The CDR3 DNA reads as TGCAGTGCTAGGCCTCGAGGTCCTAGCACAGATACGCAGTATTTT. Encoded protein: CSARPRGPSTDTQYF.

This clonotype was observed at least ten times. This sequence joins TRBV20-1 and TRBJ2-6; D might be TRBD2 (6 bases). There are 19 residues in the CDR3. V was cut by 2 bases and J by 1 base, with 21 bases left in between. The germline gives CDR1 DFQATT, CDR2 SNEGSKA (reference sequence). The CDR3 nucleotides read TGCAGTGCTAGACCGCCATTAGGAGGGAGTTTTTCTGGGGCCAACGTCCTGACTTTC. This sequence encodes CSARPPLGGSFSGANVLTF.

This clonotype came up many times. The rearrangement uses TRBV24-1 and TRBJ2-2; weak D call: TRBD2 (5 bases). The CDR3 length is 17 residues. V gave up 2 bases and J gave up 6 bases, with 18 bases separating them. Germline CDR1 is KGHDR and CDR2 is SFDVKD. CDR3 in DNA: TGTGCCACCAGTGATTATATAGTTGGCGGGTTATCCGGGGAGCTGTTTTTT. Protein: CATSDYIVGGLSGELFF.

This clonotype was seen many times. The chain links TRBV24-1 to TRBJ2-2; tentatively, D is TRBD1 or TRBD2 (5 bases each). The germline V gene has CDR1 KGHDR and CDR2 SFDVKD. The V end was cut by 4 bases, the J end by 3 bases, with 14 bases between. The CDR3 length is 16 residues. CDR3 nucleotides: TGTGCCACCAGTGACCGGGACGGAAGGCACACCGGGGAGCTGTTTTTT. Amino acid sequence: CATSDRDGRHTGELFF.

This clonotype was picked up many times. The chain combines TRBV28 with TRBJ1-5; D might be TRBD1 (6 bases). The CDR3 has 19 amino acids. Germline CDR1 and CDR2: MDHEN and SYDVKM. Deletions cut 6 bases from V and 0 bases from J, with 24 bases between. This chain's CDR3 is CASSTPGWGPSYSNQPQHF. Here the CDR3 DNA reads TGTGCCAGCAGCACCCCCGGGTGGGGGCCTAGTTATAGCAATCAGCCCCAGCATTTT.

This clonotype was picked up many times. The chain joins TRBV15 to TRBJ1-2, with unresolved D. Germline CDR1 LNHNV, CDR2 YYDKDF (reference sequence). V was shortened by 5 bases and J by 5 bases, with 12 bases between the two germline ends. CDR3 length: 13 residues. The CDR3 here is CATSLGLTYGYTF. In DNA, the CDR3 is TGTGCCACCAGCCTGGGGTTGACGTATGGCTACACCTTC.

This clonotype showed up many times. The chain carries TRBV5-1 and TRBJ2-1; D possibly corresponds to TRBD2 (5 bases). Trimming took 4 bases from V and 1 from J, leaving 12 bases between them. CDR3 length: 15 amino acids. CDR1 is SGHRS and CDR2 is YFSETQ in the germline V gene. Written as DNA, the CDR3 is TGCGCCAGCAGCCAGGCGGGCGGTTCCTACAATGAGCAGTTCTTC. It yields the protein CASSQAGGSYNEQFF.

This clonotype appeared many times. V and J are TRBV12-3 or TRBV12-4 and TRBJ1-6, with D possibly TRBD1 on 5 matching bases. The CDR3 loop spans 14 amino acids. V was clipped by 0 bases and J by 6 bases, with 6 bases between them. The CDR3 nucleotides are TGTGCCAGCAGTTTAGCACAGGTTAATTCACCCCTCCACTTT. Translated: CASSLAQVNSPLHF.

This chain connects TRBV29-1 to TRBJ1-1, with 7 bases that match TRBD1. Per germline, CDR1 SQVTM and CDR2 ANQGSEA. The CDR3 consists of 12 residues. V was clipped by 4 bases and J by 11 bases; unmatched bases: 10. CDR3 in DNA: TGCAGCGTTGGGCTGGACAGGAAACGGGCTTTCTTT. This translates into CSVGLDRKRAFF.

This clonotype was counted at least ten times. V gene TRBV6-4 combines with J gene TRBJ1-6; a possible D gene is TRBD1 (6 bases). The CDR3 has 18 residues. Germline V gene sequence: CDR1 MRHNA, CDR2 SNTAGT. The germline V and J ends were trimmed by 0 bases and 6 bases, with 18 bases remaining between them. CDR3 nucleotides: TGTGCCAGCAGTGACTCGTTTTCCCCGACAGGACCTAATTCACCCCTCCACTTT. This translates into CASSDSFSPTGPNSPLHF.

The chain has TRBV5-6 and TRBJ2-7; no reliable D call. V was trimmed by 0 bases and J by 2 bases, leaving 15 bases between them. This CDR3 contains 16 residues. CDR1 is SGHDT, CDR2 YYEEEE, per germline. The CDR3 DNA follows: TGTGCCAGCAGCTTGGGGTCTCTACGAGAGGCCTACGAGCAGTACTTC. Residues: CASSLGSLREAYEQYF.

In this sample, this clonotype turned up many times. The genes are TRBV7-8 and TRBJ2-7; 8 nucleotides align to TRBD1. The V gene's germline CDR1 is SGHVS and CDR2 FQNEAQ. CDR3 size: 13 residues. Unmatched junction bases numbered 6, after V lost 5 bases and J lost 6 bases. The CDR3 nucleotides read TGTGCCAGCAGCCTGCGACAGGGGCGCGAGCAGTACTTC. Translated: CASSLRQGREQYF.

At least ten counts were recorded for this clonotype. The V gene is TRBV7-9, the J gene TRBJ1-1, with TRBD1 matching over 7 bases. The CDR3 length is 16 residues. Germline CDR1 is SEHNR and CDR2 is FQNEAQ (reference sequence). V gave up 0 bases and J gave up 6 bases; unmatched junction bases: 10. In DNA form, the CDR3 reads TGTGCCAGCAGCTTAGCGCTAGGACAGGAGGCCTCTGAAGCTTTCTTT. Encoded protein: CASSLALGQEASEAFF.

This clonotype was counted at least ten times. V gene TRBV5-1 combines with J gene TRBJ2-7; TRBD1 agrees at 10 bases. This CDR3 comprises 14 residues. V lost 4 bases and J lost 5; bases outside the gene matches: 6. Germline values: CDR1 SGHRS, CDR2 YFSETQ. CDR3: CASSVLGQGNEQYF. CDR3 nucleotides: TGCGCCAGCAGCGTCTTGGGACAGGGGAACGAGCAGTACTTC.

This clonotype appeared many times. The chain combines TRBV12-3 or TRBV12-4 with TRBJ2-1; 12 bases fit TRBD1. V was pared by 7 bases and J by 9 bases, with 4 bases of the junction left unmatched. The CDR3 loop spans 13 amino acids. CDR3 coding DNA: TGTGCCAGCACTAGGGACAGGGGGCGTGAGCAGTTCTTC. It yields the protein CASTRDRGREQFF.

This clonotype was counted ten times or more. The gene calls are TRBV20-1 and TRBJ2-7; D unclear. V lost 0 bases and J 1 base, leaving 7 bases between the germline ends. The CDR3 length is 13 residues. Germline-derived CDR1 and CDR2 are DFQATT and SNEGSKA (reference sequence). CDR3 in DNA: TGCAGTGCTAGAGATCAGGTTTCCTACGAGCAGTACTTC. This sequence encodes CSARDQVSYEQYF.

The genes are TRBV5-1 and TRBJ2-1; 11 bases line up with TRBD2. CDR3 length: 15 amino acids. Germline-derived CDR1 and CDR2 are SGHRS and YFSETQ. V shed 4 bases and J 6 bases; nucleotides not matched to a gene: 6. The CDR3 region is CASSPTSGRINEQFF. Here the CDR3 DNA reads TGCGCCAGCAGCCCCACTAGCGGGAGAATCAATGAGCAGTTCTTC.

This chain links TRBV12-3 or TRBV12-4 with TRBJ2-4, with a tentative D call TRBD2 (5 bases). With 3 bases removed from V and 3 bases from J, the gap between germline ends came to 15 bases. The CDR3 consists of 16 residues. The CDR3 spells CASSFGSARGKNIQYF. The CDR3 nucleotides read TGTGCCAGCAGTTTCGGGTCCGCACGGGGCAAAAACATTCAGTACTTC.

This sequence joins TRBV5-6 and TRBJ2-1; no clear D. The germline V and J ends were trimmed by 2 bases and 5 bases, with 11 bases remaining between them. The CDR3 runs to 14 residues. Germline lookup yields CDR1 SGHDT and CDR2 YYEEEE. CDR3 nucleotide sequence: TGTGCCAGCAGCTTATCCGCCACCCACAATGAGCAGTTCTTC. Protein: CASSLSATHNEQFF.

This clonotype was seen repeatedly, ten times or more. This chain links TRBV5-1 with TRBJ2-5; 8 bases match TRBD2. CDR1 is SGHRS, CDR2 YFSETQ, per germline. The CDR3 is 16 amino acids. Trimming at V came to 5 bases and at J to 0 bases, leaving 9 bases not matched to a gene. The CDR3 DNA sequence: TGCGCCAGCAGTCTCGGAGTCGGGAGGGACCAAGAGACCCAGTACTTC. It specifies CASSLGVGRDQETQYF.

This clonotype was seen at least ten times. The V gene is TRBV7-2, the J gene TRBJ2-3; 11 nucleotides line up with TRBD2. Germline lookup yields CDR1 SGHTA and CDR2 FQGNSA. The CDR3 has 15 residues. Losses at the gene ends were 6 bases for V and 6 bases for J; bases not matched to a gene: 8. The CDR3 protein is CASRPSSGRRDTQYF. As DNA, the CDR3 is TGTGCCAGCAGACCCTCTAGCGGGAGGAGGGATACGCAGTATTTT.

The chain has TRBV2 and TRBJ2-1, with TRBD2 matching over 7 bases. CDR3 size: 14 residues. Per the germline V gene, CDR1 is SNHLY and CDR2 is FYNNEI. After removal of 7 bases from V and 7 bases from J, the junction contained 10 bases not matched to a gene. The CDR3 here is CASKAGVVKNEQFF. CDR3 DNA: TGTGCCAGCAAGGCGGGAGTAGTAAAGAATGAGCAGTTCTTC.

In its sample, this clonotype was seen many times. The chain has TRBV6-6 and TRBJ1-1; D is undetermined. Germline loops: CDR1 MNHNY, CDR2 SVGAGI (reference sequence). Deletions cut 2 bases from V and 6 bases from J, with 10 bases between. CDR3 length: 13 amino acids. DNA for the CDR3: TGTGCCAGCAGTTACGTGGTTGGAGCTGAAGCTTTCTTT. It yields the protein CASSYVVGAEAFF.

As concerns this clonotype: A read error may account for a junction end that differs from germline. The V and J genes are TRBV19 and TRBJ2-2; perhaps TRBD1 as D (6 bases). The CDR3 has 15 residues. Germline-derived CDR1 and CDR2 are LNHDA and SQIVND (reference sequence). The CDR3 region is CASSIAQGESGELIF. DNA of the CDR3: TGTGCCAGTAGTATTGCACAGGGAGAGTCCGGGGAGCTGATTTTC. Drawing the rest from reference TRBV19 and TRBJ2-2, the complete variable domain is DGGITQSPKYLFRKEGQNVTLSCEQNLNHDAMYWYRQDPGQGLRLIYYSQIVNDFQKGDIAEGYSVSREKKESFPLTVTSAQKNPTAFYLCASSIAQGESGELIFGEGSRLTVL.